This TCR beta chain was recorded in a study of T cell responses to AZD1222 COVID-19 vaccine. Study results and limitations: Spike-specific TCR breadth and depth were elevated following two AZD1222 doses. After the peak T cell response, and only then, were repertoires sampled. Donors, mostly white British, included more females; clonal diversity was possibly underestimated. Baseline testing showed seropositivity in only 6 or 7 AZD1222 recipients.

The V gene lost 5 bases and the J gene lost 7 bases, with 17 bases spanning the gap. This CDR3 has 13 residues. Germline CDR1 and CDR2: SQVTM and ANQGSEA. With respect to this clone: Antigen: not known.

Repertoires were generated with immunoSEQ multiplex PCR, while TCRdb's copy carries only in-frame clones and drops some. This repertoire shows about 160,000 clones, around 94% found once; its top ten account for under 6%. The chain joins TRBV29-1 to TRBJ1-1; weak D call: TRBD1 (5 bases). This receptor was taken from an adult who received the AZD1222 COVID-19 vaccine. The sequenced sample was peripheral blood, obtained 28 days after the second AZD1222 dose. Written as DNA, the CDR3 is TGCAGCGTTAAGGGCAGGGCGACGTATGAAGCTTTCTTT. Protein: CSVKGRATYEAFF.